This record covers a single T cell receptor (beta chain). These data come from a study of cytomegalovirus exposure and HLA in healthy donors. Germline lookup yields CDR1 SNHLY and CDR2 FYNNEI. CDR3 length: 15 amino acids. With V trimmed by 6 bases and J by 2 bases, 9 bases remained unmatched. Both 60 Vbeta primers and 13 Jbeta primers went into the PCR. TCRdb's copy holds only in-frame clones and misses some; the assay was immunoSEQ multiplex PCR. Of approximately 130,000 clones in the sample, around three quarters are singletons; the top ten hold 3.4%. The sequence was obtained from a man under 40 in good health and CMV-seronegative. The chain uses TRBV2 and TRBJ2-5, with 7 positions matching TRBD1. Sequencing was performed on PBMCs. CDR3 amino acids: CASSPGGTSQETQYF. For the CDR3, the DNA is TGTGCCAGCAGCCCAGGGGGTACCTCTCAAGAGACCCAGTACTTC. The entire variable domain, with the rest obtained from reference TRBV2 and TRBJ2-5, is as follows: EPEVTQTPSHQVTQMGQEVILRCVPISNHLYFYWYRQILGQKVEFLVSFYNNEISEKSEIFDDQFSVERPDGSNFTLKIRSTKLEDSAMYFCASSPGGTSQETQYFGPGTRLLVL.